This TCR beta chain was recorded in a study of immune heterogeneity within non-small cell lung tumors. Overall study context: Tumors were classified as 4 squamous cell carcinomas, roughly 10 non-squamous carcinomas and 1 not otherwise specified. Study-wide results and limits: Some T-cell receptor beta clonotypes occurred at high frequency. These high-frequency clonotypes were largely distinct between individual patients.

Multiplex PCR was performed with 32 V and 13 J primers, and it amplified TCR beta CDR3. TCRdb passed the multiplex PCR reads through MiXCR, listing each CDR3 protein once. The sample lists under 15,000 distinct CDR3 sequences; about 23% were seen once. With approximately 600 ng used per sample, the template was genomic DNA from bulk tumor. Widely spaced biopsies, several per primary tumor, were obtained at surgery. Untreated, newly diagnosed non-small cell lung cancer patients underwent curative surgery. Patients with newly diagnosed non-small cell lung cancer who underwent surgery with curative intent served as donors. This CDR3 comprises 13 residues. Germline V CDR1 and CDR2: SQVTM, ANQGSEA. V was trimmed by 2 bases and J by 4 bases, leaving 11 bases between them. This clonotype was seen ten or more times. Antigen: not known.

This sequence originates from a man over 45 with non-small cell lung cancer. Sample: lung tumor tissue. This sequence joins TRBV29-1 and TRBJ1-1; TRBD1 might be the D (6 bases). CDR3 region: CSVEWQGSTEAFF. The CDR3 DNA reads TGCAGCGTTGAATGGCAGGGGAGCACTGAAGCTTTCTTT. The variable domain in full, completed from reference TRBV29-1 and TRBJ1-1, reads SAVISQKPSRDICQRGTSLTIQCQVDSQVTMMFWYRQQPGQSLTLIATANQGSEATYESGFVIDKFPISRPNLTFSTLTVSNMSPEDSSIYLCSVEWQGSTEAFFGQGTRLTVV.